These 31 T cell receptor beta chains were all obtained from the same sample, sequenced in a study of chemoradiotherapy in HPV16-positive cancers. The data were produced by immunoSEQ multiplex PCR, yet TCRdb's version contains in-frame clones alone and is incomplete. Here the sample spans roughly 5,800 clones, around nine tenths being singletons. Source: blood, taken from a patient who underwent chemoradiotherapy. The origin of the receptors is a human donor with HPV-associated anogenital cancer.

The chain is built from TRBV6-1 and TRBJ1-2; no reliable D call. This CDR3 has 16 residues. Germline lookup yields CDR1 MNHNS and CDR2 SASEGT. Trimming removed 0 bases at V and 2 bases at J, with 13 bases between. The CDR3 DNA is TGTGCCAGCAGTGAAGCATTGCAGACGGTGAACTATGGCTACACCTTC. Protein product: CASSEALQTVNYGYTF.

This clone was observed a single time. The chain couples TRBV19 to TRBJ1-2; D gene uncertain. The CDR3 has 16 amino acids. Per the germline V gene, CDR1 is LNHDA and CDR2 is SQIVND (reference sequence). V was pared by 5 bases and J by 3 bases, with 19 bases between. CDR3 in amino acids: CASSGTSTLSHYGYTF. The CDR3 nucleotides read TGTGCCAGTAGTGGAACGTCCACCCTCTCCCACTATGGCTACACCTTC.

Note on this clone: Given the absence of the conserved phenylalanine or tryptophan at the CDR3 end, a read error is likely. Because the CDR3's place on the DNA is in doubt, the DNA is left out and the CDR3 is given as listed by TCRdb. The gene calls are TRBV10-2 and TRBJ1-1; the table assigns TRBD1, which was not confirmed against the DNA. Inclusive of both ends, the CDR3 amounts to 13 amino acids. Germline CDR1 is WSHSY and CDR2 is SAAADI. The CDR3 reads CASSESGLLGPSN.

The CDR3 DNA sequence: TGTGCCAGCTCCCCAACAGGGAACACTGAAGCTTTCTTT. Translated, it gives CASSPTGNTEAFF. The chain uses TRBV18 and TRBJ1-1; D is perhaps TRBD1 (5 bases). CDR1 is KGHSH, CDR2 LQKENI, per germline. The CDR3 length is 13 residues. Deletions cut 6 bases from V and 1 base from J, with 9 bases between.

The chain couples TRBV29-1 to TRBJ1-2, with 9 nucleotides matching TRBD1. The germline gives CDR1 SQVTM, CDR2 ANQGSEA. V trimming: 6 bases; J trimming: 7 bases; junction bases outside the gene matches: 12. This CDR3 is built from 14 residues. CDR3 coding DNA: TGCAGCGTACCCGGACAGGGGTCCGCTGCTGGCTACACCTTC. This gives the protein CSVPGQGSAAGYTF.

The chain carries TRBV19 and TRBJ2-6; weak D call: TRBD2 (5 bases). The CDR3 has 15 amino acids. Trimming left V 6 bases short and J 0 bases short, with 9 bases between. Germline V gene sequence: CDR1 LNHDA, CDR2 SQIVND (reference sequence). CDR3 DNA: TGTGCCAGTAGGACGAGGGACTCTGGGGCCAACGTCCTGACTTTC. Translating it yields CASRTRDSGANVLTF. Variable domain in full (rest from reference TRBV19 and TRBJ2-6): DGGITQSPKYLFRKEGQNVTLSCEQNLNHDAMYWYRQDPGQGLRLIYYSQIVNDFQKGDIAEGYSVSREKKESFPLTVTSAQKNPTAFYLCASRTRDSGANVLTFGAGSRLTVL.

The chain links TRBV6-7 to TRBJ2-1, with 10 bases matching TRBD2. TRBV6-7 is reported as an ORF; its role is uncertain. The CDR3 consists of 19 residues. V lost 0 bases, J lost 4 bases, and 12 bases stayed unmatched. The CDR3 bases are TGTGCCAGCAGTTACTCCACTAGCGGGAACCCCGTCATGTACAATGAGCAGTTCTTC. Translation: CASSYSTSGNPVMYNEQFF.

The CDR3 DNA reads TGTGCCAGCAGCTTAGCGGCGGGGGGTGGCACAGATACGCAGTATTTT. It codes for CASSLAAGGGTDTQYF. The V call is TRBV7-2, the J call TRBJ2-3; 8 bases match TRBD2. From germline, CDR1 is SGHTA and CDR2 FQGNSA. Losses at the gene ends were 0 bases for V and 1 base for J; bases not matched to a gene: 3. CDR3 size: 16 residues. The complete variable domain, with remaining parts taken from reference TRBV7-2 and TRBJ2-3, reads GAGVSQSPSNKVTEKGKDVELRCDPISGHTALYWYRQSLGQGLEFLIYFQGNSAPDKSGLPSDRFSAERTGGSVSTLTIQRTQQEDSAVYLCASSLAAGGGTDTQYFGPGTRLTVL.

This clone came up once. The chain combines TRBV30 with TRBJ2-5; D perhaps matches TRBD2 (6 bases). Germline-derived CDR1 and CDR2 are GTSNPN and SVGIG (reference sequence). This CDR3 is built from 15 residues. Trimming shortened V by 4 bases and J by 4 bases, and 19 bases separated the two germline ends. The CDR3 DNA reads as TGTGCCTGGACTTCGGGACTGAAAGTAGGAGAGACCCAGTACTTC. The encoded protein is CAWTSGLKVGETQYF.

The rearrangement uses TRBV15 and TRBJ1-5; 7 bases are shared with TRBD1. The CDR3 has 15 residues. The ends lost 1 base at V and 7 bases at J; junction bases unmatched: 7. Germline V gene lookup returns CDR1 LNHNV and CDR2 YYDKDF (reference sequence). CDR3 bases: TGTGCCACCAGCAGAGGACTAGGGGGCCTACAGCCCCAGCATTTT. It codes for CATSRGLGGLQPQHF.

This clone is a singleton in its sample. The germline gene is not matched at one end of the junction; a read error may be the cause. This sequence joins TRBV7-7 and TRBJ2-5, with D uncertain. The germline V gene encodes CDR1 SSHAT and CDR2 FNYEAQ (reference sequence). The CDR3 runs 15 residues. The CDR3 sequence is CASSLVGYGGETQYF. In DNA, the CDR3 is TGTGCTAGCAGCTTAGTGGGGTACGGTGGGGAGACCCAGTACTTC.

This clone showed up just a few times. This chain uses TRBV6-1 with TRBJ1-2; D unclear. The CDR3 totals 14 residues. Trimming took 1 base from V and 4 from J, leaving 10 bases between them. Germline CDR1 is MNHNS and CDR2 is SASEGT. CDR3: CASSEGGSPYGYTF. CDR3 DNA: TGTGCCAGCAGTGAAGGAGGCAGCCCCTATGGCTACACCTTC.

CDR3 nucleotides: TGTGCCAGCAGCTTTACACGCACAGATGAAGCTTTCTTT. It specifies CASSFTRTDEAFF. The chain carries TRBV7-9 and TRBJ1-1; D ambiguous. V gave up 3 bases and J gave up 7 bases, with 12 bases separating them. Germline-derived CDR1 and CDR2 are SEHNR and FQNEAQ (reference sequence). The length of the CDR3 is 13 residues.

The V and J genes are TRBV29-1 and TRBJ2-1, with a tentative D call TRBD2 (6 bases). V shed 0 bases and J shed 3 bases, with 9 bases lying between them. In germline, CDR1 is SQVTM, CDR2 ANQGSEA. The CDR3 sequence is 14 residues long. The CDR3 bases are TGCAGCGTTGAAGATATGGGGGGCTACAATGAGCAGTTCTTC. Its protein product is CSVEDMGGYNEQFF.

This rearrangement joins TRBV6-5 to TRBJ2-7; 8 nucleotides align to TRBD2. This CDR3 has 14 residues. V gave up 6 bases and J gave up 3 bases; unmatched junction bases: 7. CDR1 is MNHEY, CDR2 SVGAGI, per germline. CDR3 sequence (DNA): TGTGCCAGCAGCCCGGGAGGGGGTGTCTACGAGCAGTACTTC. Residues: CASSPGGGVYEQYF.

The V gene is TRBV6-1, the J gene TRBJ1-6; D uncertain. From germline, CDR1 is MNHNS and CDR2 SASEGT. The CDR3 loop spans 15 amino acids. The V end was cut by 1 base, the J end by 3 bases, with 7 bases between. The CDR3 DNA follows: TGTGCCAGCAGTGAAGACAAAGGCTATAATTCACCCCTCCACTTT. This encodes CASSEDKGYNSPLHF.

The chain recombines TRBV19 with TRBJ2-7; D unresolved. V dropped 5 bases and J dropped 4 bases, with 12 bases sitting between them. Germline assignment: CDR1 LNHDA and CDR2 SQIVND (reference sequence). The CDR3 is made up of 13 amino acids. In DNA, the CDR3 is TGTGCCAGTAGTTTGCATACAGAGTACGAGCAGTACTTC. Its protein product is CASSLHTEYEQYF. The full variable domain, rest sourced from reference TRBV19 and TRBJ2-7, is DGGITQSPKYLFRKEGQNVTLSCEQNLNHDAMYWYRQDPGQGLRLIYYSQIVNDFQKGDIAEGYSVSREKKESFPLTVTSAQKNPTAFYLCASSLHTEYEQYFGPGTRLTVT.

V gene TRBV6-5 combines with J gene TRBJ1-1; D is undetermined. V was pared by 6 bases and J by 0 bases, with 8 bases between. The CDR3 extends over 13 amino acids. Germline V gene lookup returns CDR1 MNHEY and CDR2 SVGAGI. The CDR3 sequence is CASRRTMNTEAFF. The DNA of the CDR3 is TGTGCCAGCAGAAGAACAATGAACACTGAAGCTTTCTTT.

J is TRBJ2-5 and V is TRBV15; TRBD2 is a possible D gene (5 bases). The CDR3 loop spans 14 amino acids. The germline V gene has CDR1 LNHNV and CDR2 YYDKDF (reference sequence). Trimming took off 3 bases at V and 2 bases at J, with 10 bases between the two ends. The CDR3 spells CATSRERLQETQYF. For the CDR3, the DNA is TGTGCCACCAGCAGGGAGCGGTTACAAGAGACCCAGTACTTC.

The chain links TRBV11-2 to TRBJ2-1; 8 nucleotides align to TRBD2. The germline CDR1 and CDR2 sequences are SGHAT and FQNNGV. This CDR3 comprises 17 residues. V dropped 4 bases and J dropped 4; count of bases not matched to a gene: 12. This CDR3 reads CASSSNIRGGAYNEQFF. In nucleotides, the CDR3 is TGTGCCAGCAGCTCAAACATTCGGGGGGGCGCATACAATGAGCAGTTCTTC.

The rearrangement uses TRBV6-1 and TRBJ2-6, with 7 nucleotides matching TRBD1. Germline-derived CDR1 and CDR2 are MNHNS and SASEGT. V shed 8 bases and J 4 bases; nucleotides not matched to a gene: 8. This CDR3 comprises 15 residues. The CDR3, as DNA: TGTGCCAGCTACAGGGGAGCAGGAGGGGCCAACGTCCTGACTTTC. Protein sequence: CASYRGAGGANVLTF.

The chain carries TRBV6-1 and TRBJ1-1; TRBD1 is a possible D gene (6 bases). The CDR3 is made up of 15 amino acids. Per germline, CDR1 MNHNS and CDR2 SASEGT. V was pared by 7 bases and J by 4 bases, with 19 bases between. The CDR3 DNA sequence: TGTGCCAGCATAAAGACTTCAGGGGCGGGCACTGAAGCTTTCTTT. This gives the protein CASIKTSGAGTEAFF.

The rearrangement joins TRBV6-1 to TRBJ2-7; D possibly corresponds to TRBD2 (5 bases). This CDR3 is 14 amino acids long. CDR1 MNHNS and CDR2 SASEGT come from the germline V gene. Between the trimmed V and J ends, which lost 1 base and 0 bases, there was a span of 7 bases. The CDR3 sequence: CASSEGRASYEQYF. The CDR3 DNA follows: TGTGCCAGCAGTGAAGGGCGGGCCTCCTACGAGCAGTACTTC.

This clone has just one count. The rearrangement links TRBV11-3 to TRBJ2-3; no clear D. The V end was cut by 5 bases, the J end by 5 bases, with 11 bases between. This CDR3 contains 13 residues. CDR1 is SGHNT, CDR2 YENEEA, per germline. CDR3 nucleotides: TGTGCCAGCAGCGCTCGGACGGTAGATACGCAGTATTTT. Its protein product is CASSARTVDTQYF.

V usage is TRBV4-1 and J usage is TRBJ1-1; maybe TRBD1 (5 bases). Germline lookup yields CDR1 MGHRA and CDR2 YSYEKL. V dropped 1 base and J dropped 4 bases, with 13 bases sitting between them. The CDR3 length is 15 residues. CDR3 in amino acids: CASSQARDFGTEAFF. The DNA for the CDR3 is TGCGCCAGCAGCCAAGCAAGGGACTTTGGCACTGAAGCTTTCTTT.

J is TRBJ2-7 and V is TRBV5-4, with 16 bases lining up with TRBD2. Losses at the gene ends were 0 bases for V and 4 bases for J; bases not matched to a gene: 1. The length of the CDR3 is 16 residues. CDR1 is SGHNT, CDR2 YYREEE, per germline (reference sequence). This CDR3 reads CASSLEGLAGGYEQYF. In nucleotides, the CDR3 is TGTGCCAGCAGCTTGGAGGGACTAGCGGGAGGGTACGAGCAGTACTTC.

V usage is TRBV19 and J usage is TRBJ2-1; 8 positions match TRBD2. Trimming at V came to 6 bases and at J to 2 bases, leaving 6 bases not matched to a gene. Per germline, CDR1 LNHDA and CDR2 SQIVND (reference sequence). This CDR3 is built from 15 residues. The DNA of the CDR3 is TGTGCCAGTAGGCTAGCGGGCGTGACCTACAATGAGCAGTTCTTC. Translated: CASRLAGVTYNEQFF.

The chain links TRBV6-1 to TRBJ1-2; D possibly corresponds to TRBD1 (6 bases). The CDR3 is 17 residues long. The V gene's germline CDR1 is MNHNS and CDR2 SASEGT. Between the trimmed V and J ends, which lost 3 bases and 4 bases, there was a span of 21 bases. CDR3 DNA sequence: TGTGCCAGCAGTGACCCTAAGCAGGGGAATCGAGGCTATGGCTACACCTTC. It translates to CASSDPKQGNRGYGYTF.

This clone was observed a handful of times. V gene TRBV5-1 combines with J gene TRBJ2-3, with D possibly matching TRBD1 (6 bases). Trimming removed 0 bases from V and 5 bases from J, with 16 bases in between. This CDR3 contains 16 residues. Germline V gene data show CDR1 as SGHRS and CDR2 as YFSETQ. The DNA for the CDR3 is TGCGCCAGCAGCTTGGGGGAAGGGCAGGGGAAAGATACGCAGTATTTT. Translating gives CASSLGEGQGKDTQYF.

The rearrangement joins TRBV27 to TRBJ2-2; 7 bases fit TRBD2. V was clipped by 6 bases and J by 5 bases; unmatched bases: 6. This CDR3 has 14 amino acids. Per the germline V gene, CDR1 is MNHEY and CDR2 is SMNVEV (reference sequence). CDR3 protein: CASRRDYRTGELFF. The CDR3, as DNA: TGTGCCAGCAGGAGGGACTATCGGACCGGGGAGCTGTTTTTT.

V and J are TRBV6-6 and TRBJ1-1, with unresolved D. Germline assignment: CDR1 MNHNY and CDR2 SVGAGI (reference sequence). The CDR3 sequence is 11 residues long. Trimming removed 2 bases from V and 12 bases from J, with 10 bases in between. In DNA, the CDR3 is TGTGCCAGCAGTTACGGACGAGAGTCTTTCTTT. Protein sequence: CASSYGRESFF.